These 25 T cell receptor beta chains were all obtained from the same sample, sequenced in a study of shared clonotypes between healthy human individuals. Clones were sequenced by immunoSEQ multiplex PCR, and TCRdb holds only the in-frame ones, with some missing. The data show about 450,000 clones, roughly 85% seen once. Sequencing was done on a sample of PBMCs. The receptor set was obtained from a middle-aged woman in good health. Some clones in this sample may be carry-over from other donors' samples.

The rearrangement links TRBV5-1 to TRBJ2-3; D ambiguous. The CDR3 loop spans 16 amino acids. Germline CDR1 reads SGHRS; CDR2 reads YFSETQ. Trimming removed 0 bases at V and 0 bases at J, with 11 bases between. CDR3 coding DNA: TGCGCCAGCAGCTTGGCGGCAGCTACTAGCACAGATACGCAGTATTTT. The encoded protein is CASSLAAATSTDTQYF.

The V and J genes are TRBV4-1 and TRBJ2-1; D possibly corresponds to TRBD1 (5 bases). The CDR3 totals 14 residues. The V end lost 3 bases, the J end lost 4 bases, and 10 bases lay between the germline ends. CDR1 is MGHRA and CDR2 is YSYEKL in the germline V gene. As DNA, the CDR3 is TGCGCCAGCAGCCACACCCAGGGTTACAATGAGCAGTTCTTC. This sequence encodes CASSHTQGYNEQFF.

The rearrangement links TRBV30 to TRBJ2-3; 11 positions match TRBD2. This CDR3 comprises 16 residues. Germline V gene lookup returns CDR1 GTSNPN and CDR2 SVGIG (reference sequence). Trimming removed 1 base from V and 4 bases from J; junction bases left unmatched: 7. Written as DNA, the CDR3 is TGTGCCTGGAGTGACGGGACTAGCGGCCCCCCAGATACGCAGTATTTT. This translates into CAWSDGTSGPPDTQYF.

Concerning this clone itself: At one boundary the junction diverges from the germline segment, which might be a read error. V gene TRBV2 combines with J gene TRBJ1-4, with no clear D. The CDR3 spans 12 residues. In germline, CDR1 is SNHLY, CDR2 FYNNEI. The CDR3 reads CASSASRVRSLF. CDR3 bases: TGTGCCAGCAGTGCGTCTAGGGTGCGAAGTCTTTTT. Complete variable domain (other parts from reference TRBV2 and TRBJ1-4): EPEVTQTPSHQVTQMGQEVILRCVPISNHLYFYWYRQILGQKVEFLVSFYNNEISEKSEIFDDQFSVERPDGSNFTLKIRSTKLEDSAMYFCASSASRVRSLFGSGTQLSVL.

The chain's CDR3 is CASSSLVAGELFF. The CDR3 DNA reads as TGTGCCAGCAGTTCGCTAGTCGCCGGGGAGCTGTTTTTT. The chain links TRBV6-6 to TRBJ2-2; D gene ambiguous. The CDR3 is 13 amino acids. Germline lookup yields CDR1 MNHNY and CDR2 SVGAGI (reference sequence). V was shortened by 4 bases and J by 6 bases, with 9 bases between the two germline ends.

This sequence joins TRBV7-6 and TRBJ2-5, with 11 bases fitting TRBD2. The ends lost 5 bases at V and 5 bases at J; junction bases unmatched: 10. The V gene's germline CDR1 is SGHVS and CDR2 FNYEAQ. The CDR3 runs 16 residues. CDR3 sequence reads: CASSLVGLAVGETQYF. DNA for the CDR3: TGTGCCAGCAGCCTGGTGGGACTAGCGGTTGGGGAGACCCAGTACTTC.

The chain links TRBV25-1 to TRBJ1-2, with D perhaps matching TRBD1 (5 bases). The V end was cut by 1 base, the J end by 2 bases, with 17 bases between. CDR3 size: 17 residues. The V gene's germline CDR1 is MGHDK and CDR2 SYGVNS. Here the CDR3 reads CASSEWGGGRPNYGYTF. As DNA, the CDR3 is TGTGCCAGCAGTGAATGGGGGGGTGGCAGGCCGAACTATGGCTACACCTTC.

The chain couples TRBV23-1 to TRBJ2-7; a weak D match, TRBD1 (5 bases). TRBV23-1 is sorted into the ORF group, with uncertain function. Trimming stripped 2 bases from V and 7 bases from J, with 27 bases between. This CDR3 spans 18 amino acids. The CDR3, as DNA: TGCGCCAGCAGTCAAAAACCCTGTGCCGGGCCCAGGGCTAGGGAGCAGTACTTC. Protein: CASSQKPCAGPRAREQYF.

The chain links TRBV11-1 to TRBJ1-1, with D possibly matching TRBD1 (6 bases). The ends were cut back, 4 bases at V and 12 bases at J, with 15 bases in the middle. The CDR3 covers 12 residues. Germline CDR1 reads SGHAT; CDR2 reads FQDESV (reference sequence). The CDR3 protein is CASSSGPGASFF. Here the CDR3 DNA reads TGTGCCAGCAGCTCCGGACCGGGGGCGTCTTTCTTT.

This CDR3 is CASSPIGGAQADTQYF. The CDR3 coding sequence is TGCGCCAGCAGCCCAATAGGGGGGGCGCAAGCAGATACGCAGTATTTT. The chain joins TRBV4-1 to TRBJ2-3, with a tentative D call TRBD2 (7 bases). The CDR3 is 16 amino acids. Germline values: CDR1 MGHRA, CDR2 YSYEKL. Trimming left V 4 bases short and J 4 bases short, with 18 bases between.

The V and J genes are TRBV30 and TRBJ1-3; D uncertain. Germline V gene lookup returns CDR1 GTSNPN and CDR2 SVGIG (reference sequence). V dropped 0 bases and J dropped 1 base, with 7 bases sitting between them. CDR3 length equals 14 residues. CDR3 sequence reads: CAWSVGVSGNTIYF. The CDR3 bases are TGTGCCTGGAGTGTAGGAGTTTCTGGAAACACCATATATTTT.

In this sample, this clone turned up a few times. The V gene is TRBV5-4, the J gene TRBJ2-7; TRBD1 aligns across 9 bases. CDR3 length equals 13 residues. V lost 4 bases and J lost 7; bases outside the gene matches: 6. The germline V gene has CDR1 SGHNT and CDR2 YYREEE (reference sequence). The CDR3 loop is CASSRDRAREQYF. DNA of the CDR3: TGTGCCAGCAGCCGGGACAGGGCCCGGGAGCAGTACTTC.

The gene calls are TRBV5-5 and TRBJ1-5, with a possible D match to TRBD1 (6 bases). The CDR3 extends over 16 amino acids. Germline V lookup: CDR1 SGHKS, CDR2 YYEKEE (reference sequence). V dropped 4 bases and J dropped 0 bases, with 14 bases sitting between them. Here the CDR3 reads CASSRAGAYSNQPQHF. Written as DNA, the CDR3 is TGTGCCAGCAGCCGCGCAGGGGCCTATAGCAATCAGCCCCAGCATTTT.

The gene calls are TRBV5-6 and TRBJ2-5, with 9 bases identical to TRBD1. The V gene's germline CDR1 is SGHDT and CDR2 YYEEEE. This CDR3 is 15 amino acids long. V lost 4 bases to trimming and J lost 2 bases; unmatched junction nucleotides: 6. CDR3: CASSIWDREQETQYF. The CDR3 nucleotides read TGTGCCAGCAGCATATGGGACAGGGAGCAAGAGACCCAGTACTTC.

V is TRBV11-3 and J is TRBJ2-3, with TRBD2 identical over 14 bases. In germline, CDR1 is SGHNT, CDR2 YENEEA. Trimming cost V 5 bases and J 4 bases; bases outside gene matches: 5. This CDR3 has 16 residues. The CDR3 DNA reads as TGTGCCAGCAGCCCGGGACTAGCGGGAGTCCCAGATACGCAGTATTTT. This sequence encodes CASSPGLAGVPDTQYF.

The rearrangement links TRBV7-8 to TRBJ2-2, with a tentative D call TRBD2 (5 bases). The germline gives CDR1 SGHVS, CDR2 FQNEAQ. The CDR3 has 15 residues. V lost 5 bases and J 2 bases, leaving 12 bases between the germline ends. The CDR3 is CASSHRGSNTGELFF. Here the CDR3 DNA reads TGTGCCAGCAGCCATCGGGGAAGCAACACCGGGGAGCTGTTTTTT.

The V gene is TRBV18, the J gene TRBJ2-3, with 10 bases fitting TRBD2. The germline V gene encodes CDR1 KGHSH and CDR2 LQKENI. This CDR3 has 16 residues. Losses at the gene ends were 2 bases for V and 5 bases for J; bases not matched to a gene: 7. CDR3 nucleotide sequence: TGTGCCAGCTCACCAGATCTAGCGGGAGCAAGAGATACGCAGTATTTT. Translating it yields CASSPDLAGARDTQYF. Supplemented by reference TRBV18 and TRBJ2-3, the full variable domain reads NAGVMQNPRHLVRRRGQEARLRCSPMKGHSHVYWYRQLPEEGLKFMVYLQKENIIDESGMPKERFSAEFPKEGPSILRIQQVVRGDSAAYFCASSPDLAGARDTQYFGPGTRLTVL.

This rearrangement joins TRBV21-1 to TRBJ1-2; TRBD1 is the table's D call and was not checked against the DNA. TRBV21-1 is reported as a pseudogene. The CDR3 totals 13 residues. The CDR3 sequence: CASSKKGRVNYTF. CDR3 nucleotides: TGTGCCAGCAGCAAAAAGGGCAGGGTGAACTACACCTTC.

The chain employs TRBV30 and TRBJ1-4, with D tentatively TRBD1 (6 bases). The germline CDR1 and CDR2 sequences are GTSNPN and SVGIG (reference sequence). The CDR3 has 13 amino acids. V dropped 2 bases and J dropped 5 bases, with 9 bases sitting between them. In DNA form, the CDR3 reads TGTGCCTGGAGTTGGCAGGGGAATGAAAAACTGTTTTTT. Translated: CAWSWQGNEKLFF.

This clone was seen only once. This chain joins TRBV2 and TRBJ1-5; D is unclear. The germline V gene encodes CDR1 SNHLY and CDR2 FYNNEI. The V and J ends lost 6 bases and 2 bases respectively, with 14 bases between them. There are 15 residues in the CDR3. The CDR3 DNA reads TGTGCCAGCAGGTCCCGGGCCGGGGGCAATCAGCCCCAGCATTTT. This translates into CASRSRAGGNQPQHF.

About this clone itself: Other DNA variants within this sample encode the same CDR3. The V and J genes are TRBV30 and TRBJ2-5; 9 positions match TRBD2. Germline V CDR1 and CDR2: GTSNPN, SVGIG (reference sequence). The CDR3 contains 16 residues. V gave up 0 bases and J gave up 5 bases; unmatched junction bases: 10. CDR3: CAWSVGLAEGEETQYF. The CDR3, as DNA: TGTGCCTGGAGTGTGGGACTAGCTGAAGGGGAGGAGACCCAGTACTTC.

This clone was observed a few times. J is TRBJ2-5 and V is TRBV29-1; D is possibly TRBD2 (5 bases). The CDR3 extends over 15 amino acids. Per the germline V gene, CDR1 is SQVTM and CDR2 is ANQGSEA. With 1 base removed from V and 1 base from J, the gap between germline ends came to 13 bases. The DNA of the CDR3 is TGCAGCGTTGAAGCCCAGGAGGCTATCCAAGAGACCCAGTACTTC. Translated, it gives CSVEAQEAIQETQYF.

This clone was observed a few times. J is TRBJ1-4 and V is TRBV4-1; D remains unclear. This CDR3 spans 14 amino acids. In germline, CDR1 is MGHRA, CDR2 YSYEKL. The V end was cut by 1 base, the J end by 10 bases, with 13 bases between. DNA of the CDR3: TGCGCCAGCAGCCAAGGACCTGGGGTTGGAAAACTGTTTTTT. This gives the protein CASSQGPGVGKLFF.

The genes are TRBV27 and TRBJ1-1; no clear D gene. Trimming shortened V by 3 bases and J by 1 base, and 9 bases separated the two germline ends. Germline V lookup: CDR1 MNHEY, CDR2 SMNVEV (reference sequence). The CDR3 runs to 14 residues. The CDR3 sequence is CASSFVSGNTEAFF. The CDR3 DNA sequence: TGTGCCAGCAGTTTCGTGAGCGGGAACACTGAAGCTTTCTTT.

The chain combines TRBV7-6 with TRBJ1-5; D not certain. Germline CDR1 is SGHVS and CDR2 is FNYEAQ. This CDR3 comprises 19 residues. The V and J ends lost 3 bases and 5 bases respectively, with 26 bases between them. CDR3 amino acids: CASSFYPNLRQGSHQPQHF. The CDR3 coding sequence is TGTGCCAGCAGCTTTTATCCTAACCTAAGGCAAGGGTCCCATCAGCCCCAGCATTTT.